Below, one T cell receptor (beta chain) is given with its context. Its specificity is not known. Germline values: CDR1 SGHRS, CDR2 YFSETQ. This CDR3 region has 15 residues. The ends were cut back, 4 bases at V and 1 base at J, with 14 bases in the middle. This sample was included in a study of T cell responses to AZD1222 COVID-19 vaccine. General study findings and limits: Clonal diversity was possibly underestimated, and white British individuals and females predominated among donors. Recipients of AZD1222 seropositive at baseline numbered only 5 to 7.

TCRdb's table, derived via immunoSEQ multiplex PCR, lists solely in-frame clones and lacks some. The sample has about 63,000 clones; about 85% are singletons. The rearrangement joins TRBV5-1 to TRBJ1-1; D gene uncertain. This receptor was identified in an adult in good health. This sample comprised peripheral blood, obtained on day 0 of AZD1222 vaccination. The CDR3 region is CASSRGVGKNTEAFF. The CDR3 DNA reads TGCGCCAGCAGCCGCGGAGTAGGGAAGAACACTGAAGCTTTCTTT.